This T cell receptor (beta chain) was found in a study of blood T cell repertoires in COVID-19. On the study more broadly: Acute and convalescent COVID-19 samples came from the United States, Italy and Spain.

Study processing details: Estimated nucleated cell counts came from reference gene primer amplification. Libraries were prepared by immunoSEQ multiplex PCR; TCRdb keeps only in-frame clonotypes and omits some of them. The V and J calls and clone size come from that table; D and trimming were worked out from the DNA. This table holds a few hundred thousand clones, around 84% found once. Individuals drawn from 24 US areas were roughly 18 to 95 years old. Between the trimmed V and J ends, which lost 7 bases and 7 bases, there was a span of 13 bases. CDR1 is KGHDR, CDR2 SFDVKD, per germline. The CDR3 totals 12 residues.

The material sequenced was PBMCs or T cells enriched from blood (not recorded which). The V and J genes are TRBV24-1 and TRBJ2-7; D possibly corresponds to TRBD2 (5 bases). The receptor was derived from a woman between 45 and 60 years old who had recovered from COVID-19. CDR3 in DNA: TGTGCCACCAGCCCCTCGGGGTCGGAGCAGTACTTC. Protein product: CATSPSGSEQYF.